One and the same sample provided the 7 T cell receptor beta chains below, sequenced in a study of T-cell memory formation after mild COVID-19. TCRdb fed the 5' RACE reads into MiXCR, producing one record per CDR3 protein. The repertoire holds a few hundred thousand distinct CDR3 sequences, with over 25% as singletons. The sequenced sample consisted of PBMCs or a T cell subset sorted from them (not recorded which). Receptor source: an adult woman who had mild COVID-19 (a few samples of this study predate the infection). Cell type and time point are not known.

The chain recombines TRBV29-1 with TRBJ2-2; D perhaps matches TRBD1 (6 bases). Trimming took off 2 bases at V and 0 bases at J, with 13 bases between the two ends. Germline V CDR1 and CDR2: SQVTM, ANQGSEA. CDR3 length: 16 amino acids. CDR3 DNA: TGCAGCGTTGAATCAGGGGACGGCGCGAACACCGGGGAGCTGTTTTTT. Translated: CSVESGDGANTGELFF.

In this sample, this clonotype turned up once. The rearrangement uses TRBV12-3 or TRBV12-4 and TRBJ2-7; 7 nucleotides align to TRBD1. V was pared by 3 bases and J by 0 bases, with 5 bases of the junction left unmatched. The CDR3 runs 15 residues. CDR3 coding DNA: TGTGCCAGCAGTTTCGGGACAGTGAGCTCCTACGAGCAGTACTTC. It codes for CASSFGTVSSYEQYF.

The CDR3 here is CASSLSRTSGSGSLFF. The CDR3 DNA is TGTGCCAGCAGCTTAAGCCGGACTAGCGGGAGCGGAAGCCTGTTCTTC. The V call is TRBV7-3, the J call TRBJ2-1; 13 nucleotides match TRBD2. CDR3 length equals 16 residues. The germline gives CDR1 SGHTA, CDR2 FQGTGA. J gave up 15 bases and V 1 base, and 12 bases lay outside the gene matches.

This clonotype was seen only a few times. The chain uses TRBV3-1 and TRBJ2-7; either TRBD1 or TRBD2 may fit D (5 bases each). The ends were cut back, 4 bases at V and 6 bases at J, with 13 bases in the middle. CDR1 and CDR2 from the germline V gene are LGHDT and YNNKEL (reference sequence). This CDR3 contains 13 residues. The CDR3 DNA follows: TGTGCCAGCAGCCTCTCTCAGGGACCCGAGCAGTACTTC. It codes for CASSLSQGPEQYF.

There are many counts of this clonotype. The chain has TRBV11-2 and TRBJ2-3, with D unclear. The CDR3 has 15 residues. The V end lost 8 bases, the J end lost 0 bases, and 15 bases lay between the germline ends. CDR1 SGHAT and CDR2 FQNNGV come from the germline V gene. The CDR3 bases are TGTGCCAGCCTACCCCGCGTGGACAGCACAGATACGCAGTATTTT. Its translation: CASLPRVDSTDTQYF.

This clonotype was seen a handful of times. CDR3 bases: TGTGCCAGCAGCTCCGGGGCGGGAGGGCCATACAATGAGCAGTTCTTC. Translating gives CASSSGAGGPYNEQFF. The V call is TRBV7-6, the J call TRBJ2-1; 9 bases line up with TRBD2. CDR1 is SGHVS, CDR2 FNYEAQ, per germline. The CDR3 is 16 amino acids. V lost 4 bases and J lost 4; bases outside the gene matches: 8.

The chain uses TRBV19 and TRBJ2-7; TRBD1 might be the D (6 bases). Germline V gene lookup returns CDR1 LNHDA and CDR2 SQIVND (reference sequence). There are 14 residues in the CDR3. The V gene lost 5 bases and the J gene lost 5 bases, with 16 bases spanning the gap. The CDR3 DNA sequence: TGTGCCAGTAGTTTGGACACAGGGTTCGACGAGCAGTACTTC. This codes for CASSLDTGFDEQYF.